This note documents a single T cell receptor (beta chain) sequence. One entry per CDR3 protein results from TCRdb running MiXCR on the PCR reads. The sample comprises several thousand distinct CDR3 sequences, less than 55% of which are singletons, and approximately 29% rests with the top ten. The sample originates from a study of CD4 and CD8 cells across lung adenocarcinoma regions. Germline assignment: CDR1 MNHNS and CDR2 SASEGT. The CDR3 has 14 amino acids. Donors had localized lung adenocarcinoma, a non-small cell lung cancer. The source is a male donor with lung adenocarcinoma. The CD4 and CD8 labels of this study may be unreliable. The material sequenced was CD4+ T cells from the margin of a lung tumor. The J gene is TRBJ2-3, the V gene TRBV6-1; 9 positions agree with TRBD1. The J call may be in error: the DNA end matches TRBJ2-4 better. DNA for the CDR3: TGTGCCAGCAGTGGGGACAGGGTCACAGATATTCAGTACTTC. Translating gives CASSGDRVTDIQYF.